This T cell receptor (beta chain) derives from a study of T cell responses to AZD1222 COVID-19 vaccine. Concerning this clone itself: Its antigen is unknown.

General study findings and limits: White British donors predominated, females outnumbered males, and clonal diversity was possibly underestimated. A rise in Spike-specific TCR breadth and depth followed two AZD1222 doses. Without day 14 samples, only post-peak T cell repertoires were studied.

Clones were sequenced by immunoSEQ multiplex PCR, and TCRdb holds only the in-frame ones, with some missing. Of 79,000 or so clones listed, roughly nine tenths are singletons. The germline CDR1 and CDR2 sequences are GTSNPN and SVGIG (reference sequence). Trimming removed 2 bases from V and 7 bases from J, with 14 bases in between. The CDR3 length is 13 residues. The sample in question was peripheral blood, obtained 28 days after the second AZD1222 dose. The chain carries TRBV30 and TRBJ1-2; D not resolved. This sequence was found in an adult who received the AZD1222 COVID-19 vaccine. In nucleotides, the CDR3 is TGTGCCTGGAGTAGGACCGTATCTCGTGGCTACACCTTC. Protein product: CAWSRTVSRGYTF.